These T cell receptor beta chains were read from a single sample in a study of blood T cell repertoires in COVID-19. Produced via immunoSEQ multiplex PCR; TCRdb's table is partial and in-frame only. The table lists 250,000 or so clones, around 86% of them singletons. Sequenced sample: peripheral blood. Receptors were obtained from a woman between 40 and 50 years old who had recovered from COVID-19. The CDR3 runs from the conserved cysteine through the conserved F or W. Each record gives: J gene, clone size, D gene, V gene, CDR3 DNA, CDR3 protein. A D gene is named only where the DNA matches it firmly. Expanded clones are given a class, and other clones once, few, many or no size at all.

>TRBJ1-1|NA|TRBD1|TRBV2
TGTGCCAGCAGCTCGGGACAGCTGAACACTGAAGCTTTCTTT
CASSSGQLNTEAFF
>TRBJ2-5|NA|TRBD2|TRBV5-1
TGCGCCAGCAGCTTGGAAGGACTAGCGGATTTTCTAGAGACCCAGTACTTC
CASSLEGLADFLETQYF
>TRBJ2-2|NA|TRBD2|TRBV5-6
TGTGCCAGCAGCCCCGGGACTATCAAGACCGGGGAGCTGTTTTTT
CASSPGTIKTGELFF
>TRBJ1-6|NA|TRBD1|TRBV10-3
TGTGCCATTGCCGGACAGGGGGTTGATTCACCCCTCCACTTT
CAIAGQGVDSPLHF
>TRBJ2-3|NA|TRBD1|TRBV5-4
TGTGCCAGCAGCCGGACAGGGCCGGATAGCACAGATACGCAGTATTTT
CASSRTGPDSTDTQYF
>TRBJ1-5|NA|NA|TRBV21-1
TGTGCCAGCCCGGCGGGGACAGGGGGGTTGAGCAATCAGCCCCAGCATTTT
CASPAGTGGLSNQPQHF
>TRBJ1-1|NA|NA|TRBV11-2
TGTGCCAGCAGCTTAGAAACAGAAAACACTGAAGCTTTCTTT
CASSLETENTEAFF
>TRBJ1-2|NA|NA|TRBV12-3/TRBV12-4
TGTGCCAGCAGTTTAGGCCAGGGGTATGGCTACACCTTC
CASSLGQGYGYTF
>TRBJ1-2|NA|NA|TRBV3-1/TRBV3-2
TGTGCCAGCAGCCAAGAGAGGCAGCGGAGGAAATATGGCTACACCTTC
CASSQERQRRKYGYTF
>TRBJ1-2|NA|TRBD1|TRBV2
TGTGCCAGCAGCGAAGGGACAGGGGGCATCTATGGCTACACCTTC
CASSEGTGGIYGYTF
>TRBJ1-1|NA|NA|TRBV2
TGTGCCAGCAGTGAAGATCCGGGGAGCACTGAAGCTTTCTTT
CASSEDPGSTEAFF
>TRBJ1-1|NA|NA|TRBV2
TGTGCCAGCAGTGAGCGGACGGGGGGACCTGAAGCTTTCTTT
CASSERTGGPEAFF
>TRBJ2-7|NA|TRBD1|TRBV7-8
TGTGCCAGCACCGTGACCGGACAGGGAAGTTACGAGCAGTACTTC
CASTVTGQGSYEQYF
>TRBJ1-2|NA|NA|TRBV6-5
TGTGCCAGCAGCCCAACAGGCTTCGGTCGTGTCGGCTACACCTTC
CASSPTGFGRVGYTF
>TRBJ1-5|NA|TRBD1|TRBV11-2
TGTGCCAGCAGCTTGGCGACAGGGGTCGGGCAGCCCCAGCATTTT
CASSLATGVGQPQHF
>TRBJ1-1|NA|TRBD1|TRBV29-1
TGCAGCGTGGGAAGACAGGGGAACACTGAAGCTTTCTTT
CSVGRQGNTEAFF
>TRBJ2-5|NA|TRBD2|TRBV27
TGTGCCAGCCGGGGGGGCCTGGGGGAGACCCAGTACTTC
CASRGGLGETQYF
>TRBJ2-1|NA|NA|TRBV14
TGTGCCAGCAGCCAAGAGGGGGGGCTAAGGGGCAATGAGCAGTTCTTC
CASSQEGGLRGNEQFF
>TRBJ2-7|NA|NA|TRBV27
TGTGCCAGCAGTTTATCTCCCCGAGGGAACGAGCAGTACTTC
CASSLSPRGNEQYF
>TRBJ1-1|NA|NA|TRBV11-3
TGTGCCAGCAGCTTAGACGGCGGCTTGAACACTGAAGCTTTCTTT
CASSLDGGLNTEAFF
>TRBJ1-5|NA|NA|TRBV19
TGTGCCAGTAGTCCAGGGACACCCCAGGGCAATCAGCCCCAGCATTTT
CASSPGTPQGNQPQHF
>TRBJ1-5|NA|NA|TRBV19
TGTGCCAGTAGCCCTGACGGGGGTTATAGCAATCAGCCCCAGCATTTT
CASSPDGGYSNQPQHF
>TRBJ1-1|many|NA|TRBV3-1/TRBV3-2
TGTGCCAGCAGCCAAGATATAAGCTACACTGAAGCTTTCTTT
CASSQDISYTEAFF
>TRBJ2-7|NA|NA|TRBV6-6
TGTGCCCGCCCGAACAGGTGGGTCTACGAGCAGTACTTC
CARPNRWVYEQYF
>TRBJ2-5|NA|NA|TRBV2
TGTGCCAGCATGATTTGGGAGATCCAAGAGACCCAGTACTTC
CASMIWEIQETQYF